The 19 T cell receptor beta chains given below trace back to one sample, sequenced in a study of blood T cell repertoires in COVID-19. Clones were sequenced by immunoSEQ multiplex PCR, and TCRdb holds only the in-frame ones, with some missing. The table includes about 36,000 clones, 65% to 80% detected once. The sample comprised peripheral blood. All receptors derive from a man aged 60-69 years with active COVID-19.

This clone was observed a single time. V gene TRBV29-1 combines with J gene TRBJ1-1; the D is unclear. Germline V gives CDR1 SQVTM, CDR2 ANQGSEA. Trimming removed 3 bases at V and 1 base at J, with 6 bases between. The CDR3 spans 12 residues. CDR3 sequence reads: CSVEGTNTEAFF. CDR3 coding DNA: TGCAGCGTTGAGGGCACGAACACTGAAGCTTTCTTT.

This rearrangement joins TRBV12-3 or TRBV12-4 to TRBJ1-1, with TRBD1 matching over 12 bases. The CDR3 has 12 amino acids. V lost 10 bases, J lost 10 bases, and 7 bases stayed unmatched. The CDR3 is CAMGQGASRAFF. The CDR3 DNA is TGTGCCATGGGACAGGGGGCGTCTCGAGCTTTCTTT.

To note about this clone: The junction departs from the called germline gene at one end, perhaps through a read error. The CDR3 loop reads CASSPGTSGPSSYNEQFF. The CDR3 nucleotides read TGTGCTAGCAGCCCGGGGACTAGCGGGCCTAGCTCCTACAATGAGCAGTTCTTC. The chain uses TRBV7-7 and TRBJ2-1; 12 positions agree with TRBD2. The CDR3 is 18 residues long. Germline assignment: CDR1 SSHAT and CDR2 FNYEAQ (reference sequence).

V usage is TRBV7-2 and J usage is TRBJ2-2, with D perhaps TRBD2 (5 bases). The V gene's germline CDR1 is SGHTA and CDR2 FQGNSA. The V end lost 4 bases, the J end lost 5 bases, and 11 bases lay between the germline ends. CDR3 length: 14 amino acids. CDR3 in amino acids: CASSYRTGTGELFF. CDR3 bases: TGTGCCAGCAGCTACCGGACGGGGACCGGGGAGCTGTTTTTT.

This clone was detected only a few times. The rearrangement joins TRBV28 to TRBJ1-2; no firm D call. CDR3 length: 10 amino acids. Trimming removed 4 bases from V and 8 bases from J, with 5 bases in between. Germline assignment: CDR1 MDHEN and CDR2 SYDVKM. In nucleotides, the CDR3 is TGTGCCAGCAGTTCCGGGGGCTACACCTTC. Amino acid sequence: CASSSGGYTF.

The CDR3 loop reads CASSPGQGEGDTQYF. The CDR3 DNA follows: TGTGCCAGCAGCCCCGGACAGGGGGAGGGAGATACGCAGTATTTT. The J gene is TRBJ2-3, the V gene TRBV7-9; 10 positions match TRBD1. Germline V gene sequence: CDR1 SEHNR, CDR2 FQNEAQ (reference sequence). V trimming: 5 bases; J trimming: 5 bases; junction bases outside the gene matches: 7. The CDR3 is 15 amino acids.

The CDR3 nucleotides are TGCAGCGCAGGAGGGATGGCCACCGGGGAGCTGTTTTTT. It encodes CSAGGMATGELFF. The chain recombines TRBV29-1 with TRBJ2-2, with a possible D match to TRBD2 (6 bases). Trimming pared 7 bases from V and 4 bases from J, leaving 13 bases between. Germline CDR1 and CDR2: SQVTM and ANQGSEA. This CDR3 spans 13 amino acids.

The chain is built from TRBV6-5 and TRBJ1-1, with D uncertain. The CDR3 spans 13 residues. Germline assignment: CDR1 MNHEY and CDR2 SVGAGI. Trimming cost V 7 bases and J 11 bases, with 20 bases left between them. The CDR3 nucleotides are TGTGCCAGCACCCCCGGAGGGCAAGCTCGGGCTTTCTTT. This sequence encodes CASTPGGQARAFF.

The chain links TRBV30 to TRBJ1-6; 8 bases line up with TRBD1. Losses at the gene ends were 2 bases for V and 10 bases for J; bases not matched to a gene: 7. The germline CDR1 and CDR2 sequences are GTSNPN and SVGIG (reference sequence). The CDR3 has 14 residues. For the CDR3, the DNA is TGTGCCTGGAGTCCCAGACAGGGGTACTCACCCCTCCACTTT. Protein: CAWSPRQGYSPLHF.

This clone qualifies as medium-sized (0.01 to 0.1%). V and J are TRBV19 and TRBJ1-5; D is undetermined. This CDR3 contains 15 residues. V lost 1 base, J lost 0 bases, and 7 bases lay in between. Germline V lookup: CDR1 LNHDA, CDR2 SQIVND (reference sequence). The CDR3: CASSIVGSSNQPQHF. CDR3 nucleotide sequence: TGTGCCAGTAGTATAGTAGGGAGTAGCAATCAGCCCCAGCATTTT.

The chain uses TRBV6-5 and TRBJ1-3; D is possibly TRBD1 (6 bases). Deletions cut 7 bases from V and 2 bases from J, with 9 bases between. Germline V gives CDR1 MNHEY, CDR2 SVGAGI. The CDR3 loop spans 13 amino acids. CDR3 coding DNA: TGTGCCAGCACCAGGGGAACTGGAAACACCATATATTTT. It yields the protein CASTRGTGNTIYF.

V usage is TRBV11-3 and J usage is TRBJ2-2; D is perhaps TRBD2 (5 bases). The V end was cut by 5 bases, the J end by 5 bases, with 15 bases between. There are 15 residues in the CDR3. Germline assignment: CDR1 SGHNT and CDR2 YENEEA. DNA of the CDR3: TGTGCCAGCAGCGTGGGTAGCGTGGAGACCGGGGAGCTGTTTTTT. Amino acids: CASSVGSVETGELFF. Full variable domain (rest looked up from reference TRBV11-3 and TRBJ2-2): EAGVVQSPRYKIIEKKQPVAFWCNPISGHNTLYWYLQNLGQGPELLIRYENEEAVDDSQLPKDRFSAERLKGVDSTLKIQPAELGDSAVYLCASSVGSVETGELFFGEGSRLTVL.

This sequence joins TRBV14 and TRBJ1-6; D not certain. Germline lookup yields CDR1 SGHDN and CDR2 FVKESK. V was shortened by 6 bases and J by 7 bases, with 13 bases between the two germline ends. The CDR3 has 14 residues. The CDR3 loop is CASRDGLSNSPLHF. The CDR3 DNA is TGTGCCAGCAGAGACGGACTGTCGAATTCACCCCTCCACTTT.

V usage is TRBV3-1 (or the pseudogene TRBV3-2) and J usage is TRBJ1-2; 10 bases align to TRBD1. V lost 1 base, J lost 6 bases, and 5 bases stayed unmatched. The CDR3 extends over 15 amino acids. Germline V lookup: CDR1 LGHDT, CDR2 YNNKEL (reference sequence). In nucleotides, the CDR3 is TGTGCCAGCAGCCAAGCTGAGGACAGGGGGGATGGCTACACCTTC. This encodes CASSQAEDRGDGYTF.

This chain joins TRBV10-1 and TRBJ1-1; D is undetermined. CDR1 and CDR2 (germline): WNHNN, SYGVQD (reference sequence). The CDR3 extends over 14 amino acids. The V end was cut by 2 bases, the J end by 4 bases, with 11 bases between. The CDR3 DNA reads as TGCGCCAGCAGTGAGGGGCGGGCTTGCACTGAAGCTTTCTTT. Translated: CASSEGRACTEAFF.

The chain employs TRBV7-6 and TRBJ1-6, with a possible D match to TRBD1 (5 bases). The CDR3 is made up of 15 amino acids. V shed 3 bases and J shed 10 bases, with 16 bases lying between them. CDR1 and CDR2 from the germline V gene are SGHVS and FNYEAQ. In nucleotides, the CDR3 is TGTGCCAGCAGCTTGACGGCGGGGGGACGATCACCCCTCCACTTT. It specifies CASSLTAGGRSPLHF.

The CDR3 bases are TGTGCCAGCAGTATAAGCGGGGGGCAAGAGACCCAGTACTTC. It yields the protein CASSISGGQETQYF. The V and J genes are TRBV2 and TRBJ2-5, with TRBD2 identical over 9 bases. Germline CDR1 and CDR2: SNHLY and FYNNEI. The CDR3 runs 14 residues. The junction had 3 bases not matched to a gene; V was cut back by 5 bases and J by 2 bases.

J is TRBJ1-4 and V is TRBV9; 7 nucleotides match TRBD1. The V segment lost 4 bases and the J segment 5 bases; nucleotides outside the gene matches: 11. Germline V CDR1 and CDR2: SGDLS, YYNGEE. The CDR3 contains 16 residues. CDR3: CASSPQNRGGNEKLFF. CDR3 in DNA: TGTGCCAGCAGCCCCCAGAACAGGGGAGGAAATGAAAAACTGTTTTTT.

CDR3 DNA: TGTGCCTGGAGTGTACTTGATGACAATGAGCAGTTCTTC. Translated, it gives CAWSVLDDNEQFF. V usage is TRBV30 and J usage is TRBJ2-1; D gene ambiguous. The CDR3 length is 13 residues. Trimming pared 0 bases from V and 5 bases from J, leaving 8 bases between. The germline V gene has CDR1 GTSNPN and CDR2 SVGIG (reference sequence).